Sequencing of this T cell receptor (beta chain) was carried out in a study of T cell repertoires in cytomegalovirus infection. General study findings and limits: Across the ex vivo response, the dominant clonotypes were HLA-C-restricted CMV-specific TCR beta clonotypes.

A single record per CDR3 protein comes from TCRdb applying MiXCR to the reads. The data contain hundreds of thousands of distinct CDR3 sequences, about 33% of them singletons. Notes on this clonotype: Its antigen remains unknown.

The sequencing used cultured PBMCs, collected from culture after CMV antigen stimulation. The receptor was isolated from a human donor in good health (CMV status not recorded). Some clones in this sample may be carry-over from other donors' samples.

The CDR3 sequence: CASRSGQAPYEQYF. DNA for the CDR3: TGCGCCAGCAGATCTGGCCAGGCCCCCTACGAGCAGTACTTC. This chain joins TRBV5-1 and TRBJ2-7, with D uncertain. Germline values: CDR1 SGHRS, CDR2 YFSETQ. The CDR3 spans 14 residues. V gave up 5 bases and J gave up 2 bases, with 14 bases separating them.